Presented here are 7 T cell receptor beta chains from one specimen sequenced in a study of blood T cell repertoires in COVID-19. The data were produced by immunoSEQ multiplex PCR, yet TCRdb's version contains in-frame clones alone and is incomplete. The data hold roughly 380,000 clones, with around nine tenths observed a single time. The sequenced sample was peripheral blood. These receptors all stem from a woman between 40 and 50 years old with COVID-19, enrolled during active disease.

This chain joins TRBV10-3 and TRBJ2-1, with 12 positions matching TRBD1. The germline gives CDR1 ENHRY, CDR2 SYGVKD. V lost 10 bases and J lost 7; bases outside the gene matches: 11. The CDR3 sequence is 15 residues long. CDR3 sequence: CATEAGTGGINEQFF. The CDR3 region has the DNA TGTGCCACCGAGGCAGGGACAGGGGGCATAAATGAGCAGTTCTTC.

The chain employs TRBV13 and TRBJ1-2; the match to TRBD1 covers 8 bases. The CDR3 consists of 12 residues. Germline loops: CDR1 PRHDT, CDR2 FYEKMQ (reference sequence). J was trimmed by 8 bases and V by 5 bases; bases with no gene match: 4. For the CDR3, the DNA is TGTGCCAGCAGCCCACAGGGGGAGGGCTACACCTTC. Its translation: CASSPQGEGYTF.

V is TRBV6-4 and J is TRBJ1-5, with no clear D. Germline V gene lookup returns CDR1 MRHNA and CDR2 SNTAGT. This CDR3 contains 14 residues. Trimming took 2 bases from V and 3 from J, leaving 8 bases between them. CDR3 residues: CASSDGGNNQPQHF. CDR3 in DNA: TGTGCCAGCAGTGACGGCGGTAACAATCAGCCCCAGCATTTT.

The chain links TRBV10-3 to TRBJ2-2; 7 positions match TRBD1. Germline V CDR1 and CDR2: ENHRY, SYGVKD. The J segment lost 2 bases and the V segment lost 6 bases, leaving 6 bases of the junction unmatched. CDR3 size: 15 residues. CDR3 sequence: CAISHGTVNTGELFF. The CDR3 coding sequence is TGTGCCATCAGCCATGGGACAGTCAACACCGGGGAGCTGTTTTTT.

This sequence joins TRBV7-8 and TRBJ2-2; 7 bases are a match to TRBD1. Germline V gives CDR1 SGHVS, CDR2 FQNEAQ. The junction had 7 bases not matched to a gene; V was cut back by 3 bases and J by 6 bases. The CDR3 length is 15 residues. CDR3 amino acids: CASSFARGSAGELFF. The CDR3 coding sequence is TGTGCCAGCAGCTTTGCCAGGGGGTCGGCCGGGGAGCTGTTTTTT.

The CDR3 spells CASSSGGQGPARGYTF. The CDR3 DNA sequence: TGCGCCAGCAGCTCGGGGGGACAGGGCCCGGCGAGAGGCTACACCTTC. The chain combines TRBV5-1 with TRBJ1-2; 9 bases match TRBD1. CDR3 length: 16 amino acids. Germline trimming cut 3 bases from V and 8 bases from J; bases unmatched to any gene: 14. Germline values: CDR1 SGHRS, CDR2 YFSETQ.

This clone came up a few times. The genes are TRBV6-2 or TRBV6-3 and TRBJ1-5; 7 positions match TRBD1. Germline CDR1 is MNHEY and CDR2 is SVGEGT. Trimming took 5 bases from V and 6 from J; bases not matched to a gene: 7. CDR3 length: 14 amino acids. The CDR3 protein is CASSKGQVVQPQHF. CDR3 DNA sequence: TGTGCCAGCAGTAAAGGACAGGTCGTTCAGCCCCAGCATTTT.